Listed below are T cell receptor beta chains from one sample, sequenced in a study of T cell responses to AZD1222 COVID-19 vaccine. TCRdb's table, derived via immunoSEQ multiplex PCR, lists solely in-frame clones and lacks some. This sample has approximately 100,000 clones, with about 88% found just once. The material sequenced was peripheral blood, taken on day 0 of AZD1222 vaccination. The receptors were gathered from an adult in good health. CDR3s include the opening cysteine and the closing phenylalanine or tryptophan. Each record gives: clone size, J gene, V gene, D gene, CDR3 length, CDR3 DNA, CDR3 protein. D genes are given only for firm matches. Rows give clone size only sometimes, using once, few, many, or a class for an expanded clone.

clone size: -; J gene: TRBJ2-7; V gene: TRBV4-1; D gene: -; CDR3 length: 16; CDR3 DNA: TGCGCCAGCAGCCAAATGGGAGGCGAAAGCTCCTACGAGCAGTACTTC; CDR3 protein: CASSQMGGESSYEQYF
clone size: -; J gene: TRBJ1-1; V gene: TRBV6-6; D gene: -; CDR3 length: 12; CDR3 DNA: TGTGCCAGCAGTACGGCCGACAGGCGAGCTTTCTTT; CDR3 protein: CASSTADRRAFF
clone size: -; J gene: TRBJ2-7; V gene: TRBV6-5; D gene: TRBD1; CDR3 length: 16; CDR3 DNA: TGTGCCAGCAGTTACCCCGGTGGACAGGGGACCCACGAGCAGTACTTC; CDR3 protein: CASSYPGGQGTHEQYF
clone size: -; J gene: TRBJ2-6; V gene: TRBV27; D gene: -; CDR3 length: 13; CDR3 DNA: TGTGCCAGCAGTTTGTTCGGGGCCAACGTCCTGACTTTC; CDR3 protein: CASSLFGANVLTF
clone size: -; J gene: TRBJ1-1; V gene: TRBV4-2; D gene: -; CDR3 length: 17; CDR3 DNA: TGTGCCAGCAGCCAAGACGGGCCAACGAAGGGGAACACTGAAGCTTTCTTT; CDR3 protein: CASSQDGPTKGNTEAFF
clone size: -; J gene: TRBJ2-3; V gene: TRBV6-5; D gene: TRBD1; CDR3 length: 14; CDR3 DNA: TGTGCCAGCAAACGGGACAGGTCCACAGATACGCAGTATTTT; CDR3 protein: CASKRDRSTDTQYF
clone size: -; J gene: TRBJ2-3; V gene: TRBV18; D gene: -; CDR3 length: 16; CDR3 DNA: TGTGCCAGCTCACCACCTACCGCATCCTCCACAGATACGCAGTATTTT; CDR3 protein: CASSPPTASSTDTQYF
clone size: -; J gene: TRBJ2-3; V gene: TRBV3-1/TRBV3-2; D gene: TRBD1; CDR3 length: 20; CDR3 DNA: TGTGCCAGCAGCCAAGTTCGACCGGGACAGAGAGGAGTGAGCACAGATACGCAGTATTTT; CDR3 protein: CASSQVRPGQRGVSTDTQYF
clone size: once; J gene: TRBJ1-2; V gene: TRBV27; D gene: -; CDR3 length: 15; CDR3 DNA: TGTGCCAGCAGTTTAGATTACGGGCAGTCCGGGGGCTACACCTTC; CDR3 protein: CASSLDYGQSGGYTF
clone size: -; J gene: TRBJ1-4; V gene: TRBV19; D gene: -; CDR3 length: 14; CDR3 DNA: TGTGCCCGAGCCCCCAGGCCCGCTAATGAAAAACTGTTTTTT; CDR3 protein: CARAPRPANEKLFF
clone size: -; J gene: TRBJ2-5; V gene: TRBV5-1; D gene: TRBD1; CDR3 length: 14; CDR3 DNA: TGCGCCAGCAACAGGGGTACCCTCCAAGAGACCCAGTACTTC; CDR3 protein: CASNRGTLQETQYF
clone size: -; J gene: TRBJ1-3; V gene: TRBV9; D gene: TRBD1; CDR3 length: 15; CDR3 DNA: TGTGCCAGCAGCGAGACAGGGAGCTCTGGAAACACCATATATTTT; CDR3 protein: CASSETGSSGNTIYF
clone size: -; J gene: TRBJ1-2; V gene: TRBV6-5; D gene: -; CDR3 length: 12; CDR3 DNA: TGTGCCAGCACCGACCCTAACTATGGCTACACCTTC; CDR3 protein: CASTDPNYGYTF
clone size: -; J gene: TRBJ2-2; V gene: TRBV19; D gene: -; CDR3 length: 15; CDR3 DNA: TGTGCCAGTCGCGAAGGGAGGAAGAACACCGGGGAGCTGTTTTTT; CDR3 protein: CASREGRKNTGELFF
clone size: -; J gene: TRBJ1-3; V gene: TRBV12-3/TRBV12-4; D gene: -; CDR3 length: 11; CDR3 DNA: TGTGCCAGCACCTTGGGAAACACCATATATTTT; CDR3 protein: CASTLGNTIYF
clone size: -; J gene: TRBJ1-1; V gene: TRBV5-1; D gene: -; CDR3 length: 16; CDR3 DNA: TGCGCCAGCAGCTTGGGGATAGGACAGCTGAACACTGAAGCTTTCTTT; CDR3 protein: CASSLGIGQLNTEAFF
clone size: -; J gene: TRBJ1-1; V gene: TRBV11-2; D gene: -; CDR3 length: 16; CDR3 DNA: TGTGCCAGCAGCTTAACGGGAAGACAGGTGCCCACTGAAGCTTTCTTT; CDR3 protein: CASSLTGRQVPTEAFF
clone size: -; J gene: TRBJ1-5; V gene: TRBV28; D gene: TRBD1; CDR3 length: 15; CDR3 DNA: TGTGCCAGCAGTTCCGACAGGGGGATGGGTCAGCCCCAGCATTTT; CDR3 protein: CASSSDRGMGQPQHF
clone size: -; J gene: TRBJ1-2; V gene: TRBV5-1; D gene: -; CDR3 length: 15; CDR3 DNA: TGCGCCAGCAGCTTGGAATGGGGGGTGAACTATGGCTACACCTTC; CDR3 protein: CASSLEWGVNYGYTF
clone size: -; J gene: TRBJ1-1; V gene: TRBV23-1; D gene: -; CDR3 length: 16; CDR3 DNA: TGCGCCAGCAGTCAATTTCCCCCCGGACAGACAAATGAAGCTTTCTTT; CDR3 protein: CASSQFPPGQTNEAFF
clone size: -; J gene: TRBJ1-6; V gene: TRBV2; D gene: TRBD1; CDR3 length: 14; CDR3 DNA: TGTGCCAGCAGTTCCGGGACAGGAATTTCACCCCTCCACTTT; CDR3 protein: CASSSGTGISPLHF
clone size: -; J gene: TRBJ2-7; V gene: TRBV6-5; D gene: -; CDR3 length: 13; CDR3 DNA: TGTGCCAGCACCACGGGCGGGGTCTACGAGCAGTACTTC; CDR3 protein: CASTTGGVYEQYF
clone size: -; J gene: TRBJ1-6; V gene: TRBV15; D gene: -; CDR3 length: 15; CDR3 DNA: TGTGCCACCAGCAGAGCCGGGACGGCTAATTCACCCCTCCACTTT; CDR3 protein: CATSRAGTANSPLHF
clone size: -; J gene: TRBJ2-2; V gene: TRBV11-2; D gene: -; CDR3 length: 15; CDR3 DNA: TGTGCCAGCAGCTCTACGGGGGTTGACACCGGGGAGCTGTTTTTT; CDR3 protein: CASSSTGVDTGELFF
clone size: -; J gene: TRBJ2-7; V gene: TRBV19; D gene: TRBD2; CDR3 length: 15; CDR3 DNA: TGTGCCAGTAGGGGACTAAGCGGGGACTTCTACGAGCAGTACTTC; CDR3 protein: CASRGLSGDFYEQYF
clone size: few; J gene: TRBJ2-1; V gene: TRBV29-1; D gene: TRBD2; CDR3 length: 19; CDR3 DNA: TGCAGCGACCAAAATGGAGGGACTAGCGGGACAAGCTCCTACAATGAGCAGTTCTTC; CDR3 protein: CSDQNGGTSGTSSYNEQFF
clone size: -; J gene: TRBJ1-3; V gene: TRBV7-9; D gene: -; CDR3 length: 13; CDR3 DNA: TGTGCCAGCAGCCCCCGTTCTGGAAACACCATATATTTT; CDR3 protein: CASSPRSGNTIYF